This is a list of T cell receptor beta chains from one sample in a study of T cell responses to AZD1222 COVID-19 vaccine. Using immunoSEQ multiplex PCR, the repertoire was profiled, and TCRdb retains in-frame clones only, with some absent. The table lists tens of thousands of clones, approximately 90% of them singletons. Specimen: peripheral blood, collected 28 days after the second AZD1222 dose. These receptor sequences come from an adult who received the AZD1222 COVID-19 vaccine. The CDR3 runs from the conserved cysteine through the conserved F or W. Fields, in order: D gene, V gene, clone size, J gene, CDR3 DNA, CDR3 protein. The D gene is left open where the match is weak. Rows give clone size only sometimes, using once, few, many, or a class for an expanded clone.

-,TRBV5-1,-,TRBJ1-2,TGCGCCAGCAGCTTGGCTCCGGGGGCCGAAGCCTATGGCTACACCTTC,CASSLAPGAEAYGYTF
-,TRBV23-1,-,TRBJ2-7,TGCGCCAGCAGTCCCCCTCCCCGGGACCACTACGAGCAGTACTTC,CASSPPPRDHYEQYF
-,TRBV30,-,TRBJ1-3,TGTGCCTCCGGAAAGGACGGTGGAGAGATAAGTGGAAACACCATATATTTT,CASGKDGGEISGNTIYF
TRBD1,TRBV6-5,-,TRBJ1-2,TGTGCCATCGGGACAGGGGTTAACTATGGCTACACCTTC,CAIGTGVNYGYTF
TRBD1,TRBV7-2,-,TRBJ1-5,TGTGCCAGCAGCTTAGCGGGCAGGGGGCTCCATCAGCCCCAGCATTTT,CASSLAGRGLHQPQHF
-,TRBV3-1/TRBV3-2,-,TRBJ2-7,TGTGCCAGCAGCCAAGCCGGGTTGGGGCACTCCTACGAGCAGTACTTC,CASSQAGLGHSYEQYF
-,TRBV23-1,-,TRBJ1-2,TGCGCCGCGTGGGTCCCGAGGAGCGGCTACACCTTC,CAAWVPRSGYTF
-,TRBV9,-,TRBJ2-1,TGTGCCAGCAGCGTAGAGGTTTATGAGGGGCCTAGACATGAGCAGTTCTTC,CASSVEVYEGPRHEQFF
-,TRBV3-1/TRBV3-2,-,TRBJ1-2,TGTGCCAGCAGCCAGAGTTTAGGCTACACCTTC,CASSQSLGYTF
TRBD1,TRBV19,-,TRBJ2-1,TGTGCCAGTAGTATAGTGCCGGGACAGGGGAGTGAGCAGTTCTTC,CASSIVPGQGSEQFF
TRBD1,TRBV5-1,once,TRBJ1-4,TGCGCCAGCAGCACAACAGGGGAGCCTTATGAAAAACTGTTTTTT,CASSTTGEPYEKLFF
-,TRBV7-7,-,TRBJ1-3,TGTGCTAGCAGCCCTGGACTGTCCTCTGGAAACACCATATATTTT,CASSPGLSSGNTIYF
-,TRBV7-2,-,TRBJ2-5,TGTGCCAGCAGCTTAGGGATAACCAAGGAGACCCAGTACTTC,CASSLGITKETQYF
-,TRBV28,few,TRBJ2-7,TGTGCCAGCTTCTCGAGAGGGACTGGGGTCGAGCAGTACTTC,CASFSRGTGVEQYF
TRBD1,TRBV27,-,TRBJ1-2,TGTGCCAGCAGTCGCGGGACAGGGGTTGGATATGGCTACACCTTC,CASSRGTGVGYGYTF
TRBD1,TRBV7-9,-,TRBJ2-5,TGTGCCAGCAGCTTAGGACAGGGTCTAGGAGAGACCCAGTACTTC,CASSLGQGLGETQYF
-,TRBV29-1,-,TRBJ1-1,TGCAGCGTTGACGACACCAACACTGAAGCTTTCTTT,CSVDDTNTEAFF
TRBD1,TRBV7-2,-,TRBJ1-1,TGTGCCAGCAAACCGACAGGGCCAAACACTGAAGCTTTCTTT,CASKPTGPNTEAFF
-,TRBV7-2,-,TRBJ2-7,TGTGCCAGCACCCCCTTTTCCGGCCCTGGCGAGCAGTACTTC,CASTPFSGPGEQYF
TRBD1,TRBV6-2/TRBV6-3,-,TRBJ1-1,TGTGCCAGCAGTCCAGGGGGGGGGACTGAAGCTTTCTTT,CASSPGGGTEAFF
-,TRBV27,-,TRBJ1-1,TGTGCCAGCAGTTCCTCAGGGGTTTGGACTGAAGCTTTCTTT,CASSSSGVWTEAFF
-,TRBV4-1,-,TRBJ2-7,TGCGCCAGCAGCGACGGCTACAGGGAGCTCTCCTACGAGCAGTACTTC,CASSDGYRELSYEQYF
TRBD1,TRBV6-6,-,TRBJ2-7,TGTGCCAGCAGGATCCATGGACAGGAGGTACCGGAGGTGCAGTACTTC,CASRIHGQEVPEVQYF
TRBD1,TRBV9,-,TRBJ2-7,TGTGCCAGCAGCTATTCCGGGACAGAGAACTACGAGCAGTACTTC,CASSYSGTENYEQYF
-,TRBV19,-,TRBJ2-3,TGTGCCAGTACCCCCGCGAAAGGAATCGAGAGATCAGATACGCAGTATTTT,CASTPAKGIERSDTQYF
TRBD1,TRBV29-1,-,TRBJ1-1,TGCAGCGTCTGCCAGGGACAGCTGAACACTGAAGCTTTCTTT,CSVCQGQLNTEAFF
-,TRBV6-5,-,TRBJ2-2,TGTGCCAGCAGTAGTCGGGGTGATAACACCGGGGAGCTGTTTTTT,CASSSRGDNTGELFF
-,TRBV27,once,TRBJ2-7,TGTGCCAGCACCTCCTACGAGCAGTACTTC,CASTSYEQYF
-,TRBV10-3,-,TRBJ2-2,TGTGCCATCAGTGACCGGACAGAATCCACCGGGGAGCTGTTTTTT,CAISDRTESTGELFF
TRBD1,TRBV5-1,-,TRBJ2-3,TGCGCCAGCAGCCTGGACAGGGGGACAGATACGCAGTATTTT,CASSLDRGTDTQYF
-,TRBV13,once,TRBJ1-1,TGTGCCAGCAGCGCAGAATCGAACACTGAAGCTTTCTTT,CASSAESNTEAFF
TRBD1,TRBV7-6,-,TRBJ1-4,TGTGCCAGCAGCTTACGGCCAGGGGGCGCGGGTAATGAAAAACTGTTTTTT,CASSLRPGGAGNEKLFF
TRBD1,TRBV9,-,TRBJ2-7,TGTGCCAGCAGCCCCCGGGACAGAGGCTTCTACGAGCAGTACTTC,CASSPRDRGFYEQYF
-,TRBV6-2/TRBV6-3,-,TRBJ2-7,TGTGCCAGCAGTTACGGGACCTATAGCTCCTACGAGCAGTACTTC,CASSYGTYSSYEQYF
TRBD1,TRBV29-1,-,TRBJ2-5,TGCAGCGTTGACCGGACAGGGTACTTC,CSVDRTGYF
TRBD2,TRBV5-1,-,TRBJ2-5,TGCGCCAGCAGCTATAGCGGGGGAGGTGAGACCCAGTACTTC,CASSYSGGGETQYF
-,TRBV20-1,-,TRBJ2-1,TGCAGTGCTAGTGGCCCGGCGGATGAGCAGTTCTTC,CSASGPADEQFF
-,TRBV18,few,TRBJ1-5,TGTGCCAGCTCACCCGGAGAGGGGGAGCCCCAGCATTTT,CASSPGEGEPQHF
-,TRBV5-4,-,TRBJ1-3,TGTGCCAGCAGCGTGGGTGGGGCGAACTCTGGAAACACCATATATTTT,CASSVGGANSGNTIYF
-,TRBV11-2,-,TRBJ1-5,TGTGCCAGCAGCTTAGACGGGAATCAGCCCCAGCATTTT,CASSLDGNQPQHF
-,TRBV28,-,TRBJ2-1,TGTGCCAGCAGGGAGACAGGTGGGCTATACAATGAGCAGTTCTTC,CASRETGGLYNEQFF
-,TRBV15,once,TRBJ1-5,TGTGCCACCAGCAGAGAGATCGGTCAGCCCCAGCATTTT,CATSREIGQPQHF
TRBD1,TRBV6-2/TRBV6-3,-,TRBJ2-7,TGTGCCAGCAGTTACGGACAGGAAGGGGTCTACGAGCAGTACTTC,CASSYGQEGVYEQYF
-,TRBV5-4,-,TRBJ2-5,TGTGCCAGCAGCCCACTAGAACGGGGACTGTACTTC,CASSPLERGLYF
TRBD1,TRBV12-3/TRBV12-4,-,TRBJ1-2,TGTGCCAGCGGTGTGACAGGGGGCAATGGCTACACCTTC,CASGVTGGNGYTF
TRBD1,TRBV6-5,-,TRBJ1-6,TGTGCCATCCCCGGGGGGACAGGATATAATTCACCCCTCCACTTT,CAIPGGTGYNSPLHF
-,TRBV21-1,-,TRBJ2-7,TGTGCCAGCAGCGCACCCCGGTCGACAGGTTCCTACTACGAGCAGTACTTC,CASSAPRSTGSYYEQYF
-,TRBV2,-,TRBJ2-5,TGTGCCAGCAGTGTTCGAGCGGTGGGGGAGACCCAGTACTTC,CASSVRAVGETQYF
-,TRBV7-2,-,TRBJ2-3,TGTGCCAGCAGGCTCGGGGTCGGCACAGATACGCAGTATTTT,CASRLGVGTDTQYF
-,TRBV4-3,-,TRBJ1-6,TGCGCCAGCAGCCATCACGGGTCCCGTAATTCACCCCTCCACTTT,CASSHHGSRNSPLHF
-,TRBV18,-,TRBJ1-4,TGTGCCAGCTCACCTTCGATGGGTCCGGGTGAAAAACTGTTTTTT,CASSPSMGPGEKLFF
-,TRBV7-2,-,TRBJ2-7,TGTGCCAGCAGCCTGCCCGCATACGAGCAGTACTTC,CASSLPAYEQYF
-,TRBV28,-,TRBJ1-1,TGTGCCTCCAGAAGGCGAACTGAAGCTTTCTTT,CASRRRTEAFF
-,TRBV7-6,few,TRBJ1-5,TGTGCCAGCAGCTTAGGTCTAGCGGATCAGCCCCAGCATTTT,CASSLGLADQPQHF
-,TRBV27,-,TRBJ1-6,TGTGCCAGCAGTTTATCGTTCAGGGAGGACTCACCCCTCCACTTT,CASSLSFREDSPLHF
-,TRBV2,-,TRBJ1-5,TGTGCCACCAAAGTTCCGGGATTGCCCCAGCATTTT,CATKVPGLPQHF
-,TRBV6-2/TRBV6-3,-,TRBJ2-5,TGTGCCAGCAGCCGCGACACTCAGGAGACCCAGTACTTC,CASSRDTQETQYF